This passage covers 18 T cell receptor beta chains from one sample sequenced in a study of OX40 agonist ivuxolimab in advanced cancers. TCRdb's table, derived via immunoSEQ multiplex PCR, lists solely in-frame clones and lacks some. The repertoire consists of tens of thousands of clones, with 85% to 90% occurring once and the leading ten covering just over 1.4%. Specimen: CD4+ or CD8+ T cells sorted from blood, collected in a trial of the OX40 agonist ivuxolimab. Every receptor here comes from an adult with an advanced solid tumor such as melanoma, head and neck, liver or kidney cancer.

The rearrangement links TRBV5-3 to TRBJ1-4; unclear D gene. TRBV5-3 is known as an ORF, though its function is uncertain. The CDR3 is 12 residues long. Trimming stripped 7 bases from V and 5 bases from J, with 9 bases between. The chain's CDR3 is CARGPKNEKLFF. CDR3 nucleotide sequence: TGTGCCAGAGGGCCGAAGAATGAAAAACTGTTTTTT.

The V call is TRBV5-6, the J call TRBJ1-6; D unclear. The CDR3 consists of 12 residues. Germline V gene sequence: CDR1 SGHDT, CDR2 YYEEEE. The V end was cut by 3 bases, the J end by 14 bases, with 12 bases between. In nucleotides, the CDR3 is TGTGCCAGCAGCTCAGGCCAGGCCGCCCTCCACTTT. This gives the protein CASSSGQAALHF.

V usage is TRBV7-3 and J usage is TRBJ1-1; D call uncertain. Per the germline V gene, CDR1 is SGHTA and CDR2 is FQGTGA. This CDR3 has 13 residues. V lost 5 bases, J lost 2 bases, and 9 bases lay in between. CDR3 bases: TGTGCCAGCAGCGCCCAAGAAAACACTGAAGCTTTCTTT. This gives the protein CASSAQENTEAFF.

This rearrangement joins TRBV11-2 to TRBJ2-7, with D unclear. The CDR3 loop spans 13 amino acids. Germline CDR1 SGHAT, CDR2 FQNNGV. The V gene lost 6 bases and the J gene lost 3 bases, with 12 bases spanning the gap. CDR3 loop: CASSSILFYEQYF. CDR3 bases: TGTGCCAGCAGTTCCATCCTCTTCTACGAGCAGTACTTC. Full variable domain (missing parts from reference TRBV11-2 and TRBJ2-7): EAGVAQSPRYKIIEKRQSVAFWCNPISGHATLYWYQQILGQGPKLLIQFQNNGVVDDSQLPKDRFSAERLKGVDSTLKIQPAKLEDSAVYLCASSSILFYEQYFGPGTRLTVT.

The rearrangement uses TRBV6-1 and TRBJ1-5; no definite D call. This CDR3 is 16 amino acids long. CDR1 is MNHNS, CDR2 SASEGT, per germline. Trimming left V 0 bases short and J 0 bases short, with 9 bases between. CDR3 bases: TGTGCCAGCAGTGAAGCGCTTCAGTATAGCAATCAGCCCCAGCATTTT. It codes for CASSEALQYSNQPQHF.

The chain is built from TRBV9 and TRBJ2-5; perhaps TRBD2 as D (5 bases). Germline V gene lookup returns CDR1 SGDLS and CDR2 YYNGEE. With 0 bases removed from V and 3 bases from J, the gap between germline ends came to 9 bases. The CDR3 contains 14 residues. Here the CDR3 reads CASSVGWGEETQYF. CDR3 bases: TGTGCCAGCAGCGTAGGGTGGGGAGAAGAGACCCAGTACTTC.

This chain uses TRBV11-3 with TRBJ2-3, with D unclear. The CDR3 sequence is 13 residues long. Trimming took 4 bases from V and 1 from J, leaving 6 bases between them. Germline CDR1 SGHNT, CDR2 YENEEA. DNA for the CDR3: TGTGCCAGCAGCTCCGGTGGCACAGATACGCAGTATTTT. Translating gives CASSSGGTDTQYF.

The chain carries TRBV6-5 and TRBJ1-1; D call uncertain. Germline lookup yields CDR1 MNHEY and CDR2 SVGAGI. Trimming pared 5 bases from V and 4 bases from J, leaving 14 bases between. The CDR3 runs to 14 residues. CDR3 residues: CASSISAGVTEAFF. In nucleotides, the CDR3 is TGTGCCAGCAGTATATCGGCAGGCGTCACTGAAGCTTTCTTT.

The CDR3 reads CASSPAGGLSYEQYF. CDR3 coding DNA: TGTGCCAGCTCACCAGCGGGGGGACTATCCTACGAGCAGTACTTC. V gene TRBV18 combines with J gene TRBJ2-7, with 8 nucleotides matching TRBD2. J lost 1 base, V lost 2 bases, and 4 bases had no gene match. The germline V gene encodes CDR1 KGHSH and CDR2 LQKENI. The CDR3 loop spans 15 amino acids.

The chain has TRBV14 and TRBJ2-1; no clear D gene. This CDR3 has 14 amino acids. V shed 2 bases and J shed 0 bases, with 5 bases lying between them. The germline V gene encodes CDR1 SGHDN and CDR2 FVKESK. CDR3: CASSQLGSYNEQFF. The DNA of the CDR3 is TGTGCCAGCAGCCAACTGGGCTCCTACAATGAGCAGTTCTTC. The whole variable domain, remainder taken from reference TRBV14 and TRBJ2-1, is EAGVTQFPSHSVIEKGQTVTLRCDPISGHDNLYWYRRVMGKEIKFLLHFVKESKQDESGMPNNRFLAERTGGTYSTLKVQPAELEDSGVYFCASSQLGSYNEQFFGPGTRLTVL.

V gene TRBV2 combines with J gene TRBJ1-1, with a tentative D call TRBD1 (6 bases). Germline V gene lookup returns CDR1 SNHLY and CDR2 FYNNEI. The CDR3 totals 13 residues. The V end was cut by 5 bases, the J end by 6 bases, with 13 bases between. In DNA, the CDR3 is TGTGCCAGCAGTTGGGGGGAGGGGGCTGAAGCTTTCTTT. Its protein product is CASSWGEGAEAFF. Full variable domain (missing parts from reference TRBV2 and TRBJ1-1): EPEVTQTPSHQVTQMGQEVILRCVPISNHLYFYWYRQILGQKVEFLVSFYNNEISEKSEIFDDQFSVERPDGSNFTLKIRSTKLEDSAMYFCASSWGEGAEAFFGQGTRLTVV.

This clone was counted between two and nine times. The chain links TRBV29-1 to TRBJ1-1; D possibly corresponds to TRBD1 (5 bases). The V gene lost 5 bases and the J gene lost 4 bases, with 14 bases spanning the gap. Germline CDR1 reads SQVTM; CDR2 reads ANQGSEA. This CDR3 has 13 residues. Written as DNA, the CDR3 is TGCAGCGTTCCTGAGACAGTTTCCACTGAAGCTTTCTTT. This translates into CSVPETVSTEAFF.

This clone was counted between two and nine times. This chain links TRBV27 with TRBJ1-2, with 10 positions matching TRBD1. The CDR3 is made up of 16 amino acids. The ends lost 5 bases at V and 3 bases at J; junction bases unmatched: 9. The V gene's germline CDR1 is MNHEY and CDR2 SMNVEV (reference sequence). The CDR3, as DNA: TGTGCCAGCAGTATGACCGGGACAGGGGTTTACTATGGCTACACCTTC. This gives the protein CASSMTGTGVYYGYTF.

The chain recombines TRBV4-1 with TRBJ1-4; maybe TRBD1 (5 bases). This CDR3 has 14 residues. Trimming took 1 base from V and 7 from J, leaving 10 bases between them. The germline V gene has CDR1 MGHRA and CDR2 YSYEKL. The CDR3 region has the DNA TGCGCCAGCAGCCAAGCAGGGTCACGTGAAAAACTGTTTTTT. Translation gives CASSQAGSREKLFF.

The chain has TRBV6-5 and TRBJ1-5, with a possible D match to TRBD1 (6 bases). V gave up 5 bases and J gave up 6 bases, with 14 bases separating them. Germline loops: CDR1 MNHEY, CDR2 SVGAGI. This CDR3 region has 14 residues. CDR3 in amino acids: CASSPRGGGQPQHF. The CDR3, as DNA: TGTGCCAGCAGTCCGAGGGGGGGTGGTCAGCCCCAGCATTTT.

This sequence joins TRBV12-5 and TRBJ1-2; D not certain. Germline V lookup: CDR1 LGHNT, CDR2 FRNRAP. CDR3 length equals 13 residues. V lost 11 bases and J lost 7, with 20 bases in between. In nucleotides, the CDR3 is TGTGCTCCAAGGTTACCGGGGTCTTGTGGCTACACCTTC. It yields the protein CAPRLPGSCGYTF.

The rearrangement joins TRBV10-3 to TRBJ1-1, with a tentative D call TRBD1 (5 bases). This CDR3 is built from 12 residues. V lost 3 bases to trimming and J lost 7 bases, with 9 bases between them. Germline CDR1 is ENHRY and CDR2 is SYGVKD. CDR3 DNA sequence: TGTGCCATCAGTGAAAGGGGAGATGAAGCTTTCTTT. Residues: CAISERGDEAFF.

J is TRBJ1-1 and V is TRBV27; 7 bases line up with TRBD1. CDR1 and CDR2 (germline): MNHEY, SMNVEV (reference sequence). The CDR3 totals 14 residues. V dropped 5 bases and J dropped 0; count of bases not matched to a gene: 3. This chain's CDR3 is CASSPGQMNTEAFF. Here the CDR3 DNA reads TGTGCCAGCAGTCCGGGACAGATGAACACTGAAGCTTTCTTT.